The clone carrying this T cell receptor (beta chain) occurred a few times. What it binds is unknown. V was clipped by 2 bases and J by 2 bases; unmatched bases: 6. CDR1 SGHKS and CDR2 YYEKEE come from the germline V gene (reference sequence). The CDR3 is 16 amino acids. This sample is drawn from a study of T cells in localized non-small cell lung cancer. Sequenced by immunoSEQ multiplex PCR; TCRdb stores in-frame clones only, minus some. Of several thousand clones in the sample, roughly 94% were seen once. Study-wide results and limits: Investigators sequenced only a single tumor region, leaving heterogeneity possible.

The sequencing used peripheral blood mononuclear cells, collected before any cancer treatment. The chain is built from TRBV5-5 and TRBJ2-1; 8 bases align to TRBD2. This TCR derives from a male donor older than 55 with stage II lung adenocarcinoma. Written as DNA, the CDR3 is TGTGCCAGCAGCTTATTAGCGGGGCCCCCCTACAATGAGCAGTTCTTC. Protein: CASSLLAGPPYNEQFF.